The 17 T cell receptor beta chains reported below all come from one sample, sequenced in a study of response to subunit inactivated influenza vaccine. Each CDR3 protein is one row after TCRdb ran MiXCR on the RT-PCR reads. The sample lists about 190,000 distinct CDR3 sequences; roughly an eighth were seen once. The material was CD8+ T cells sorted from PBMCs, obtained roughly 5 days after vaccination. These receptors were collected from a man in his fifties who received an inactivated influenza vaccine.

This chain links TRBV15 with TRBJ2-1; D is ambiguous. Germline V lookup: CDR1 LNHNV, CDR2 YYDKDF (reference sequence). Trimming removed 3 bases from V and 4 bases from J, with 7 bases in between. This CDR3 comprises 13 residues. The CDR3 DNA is TGTGCCACCAGCAGGAAGGAGTACAATGAGCAGTTCTTC. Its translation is CATSRKEYNEQFF. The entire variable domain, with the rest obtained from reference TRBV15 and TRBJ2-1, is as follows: DAMVIQNPRYQVTQFGKPVTLSCSQTLNHNVMYWYQQKSSQAPKLLFHYYDKDFNNEADTPDNFQSRRPNTSFCFLDIRSPGLGDTAMYLCATSRKEYNEQFFGPGTRLTVL.

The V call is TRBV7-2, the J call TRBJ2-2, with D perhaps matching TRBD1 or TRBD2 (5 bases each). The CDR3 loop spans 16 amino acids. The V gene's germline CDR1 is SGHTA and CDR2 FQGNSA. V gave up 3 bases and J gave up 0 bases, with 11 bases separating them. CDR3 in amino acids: CASSFPGRTNTGELFF. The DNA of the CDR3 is TGTGCCAGCAGCTTCCCGGGACGGACGAACACCGGGGAGCTGTTTTTT.

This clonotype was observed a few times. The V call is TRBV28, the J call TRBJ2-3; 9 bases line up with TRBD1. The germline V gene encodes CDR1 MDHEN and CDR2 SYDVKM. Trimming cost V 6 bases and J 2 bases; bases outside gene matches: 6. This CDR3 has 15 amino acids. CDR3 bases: TGTGCCAGCAGCCTACAGGGGGCCTACACAGATACGCAGTATTTT. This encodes CASSLQGAYTDTQYF. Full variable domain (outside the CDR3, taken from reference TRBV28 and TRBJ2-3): DVKVTQSSRYLVKRTGEKVFLECVQDMDHENMFWYRQDPGLGLRLIYFSYDVKMKEKGDIPEGYSVSREKKERFSLILESASTNQTSMYLCASSLQGAYTDTQYFGPGTRLTVL.

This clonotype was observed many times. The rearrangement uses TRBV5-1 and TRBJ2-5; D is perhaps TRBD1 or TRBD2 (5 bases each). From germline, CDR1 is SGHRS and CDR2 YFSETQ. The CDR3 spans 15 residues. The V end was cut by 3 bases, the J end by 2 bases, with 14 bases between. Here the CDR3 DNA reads TGCGCCAGCAGCTCCAACTGGGGGTGGCAAGAGACCCAGTACTTC. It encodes CASSSNWGWQETQYF.

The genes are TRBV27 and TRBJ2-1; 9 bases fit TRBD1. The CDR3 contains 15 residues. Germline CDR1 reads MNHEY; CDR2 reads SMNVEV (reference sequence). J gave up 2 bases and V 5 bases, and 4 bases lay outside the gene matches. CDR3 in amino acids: CASSRGQGAYNEQFF. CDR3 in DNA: TGTGCCAGCAGTCGGGGACAGGGCGCCTACAATGAGCAGTTCTTC.

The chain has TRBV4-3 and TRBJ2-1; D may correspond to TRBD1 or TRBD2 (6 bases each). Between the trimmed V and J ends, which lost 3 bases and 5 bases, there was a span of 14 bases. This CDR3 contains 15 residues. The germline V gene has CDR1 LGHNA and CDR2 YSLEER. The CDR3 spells CASSHWGAGDNEQFF. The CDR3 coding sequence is TGCGCCAGCAGCCACTGGGGGGCAGGTGACAATGAGCAGTTCTTC.

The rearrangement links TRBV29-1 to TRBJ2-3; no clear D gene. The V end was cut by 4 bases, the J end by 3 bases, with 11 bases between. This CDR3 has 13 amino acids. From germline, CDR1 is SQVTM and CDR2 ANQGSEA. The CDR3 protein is CSVVVGRTDTQYF. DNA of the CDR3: TGCAGCGTTGTGGTCGGTAGAACAGATACGCAGTATTTT.

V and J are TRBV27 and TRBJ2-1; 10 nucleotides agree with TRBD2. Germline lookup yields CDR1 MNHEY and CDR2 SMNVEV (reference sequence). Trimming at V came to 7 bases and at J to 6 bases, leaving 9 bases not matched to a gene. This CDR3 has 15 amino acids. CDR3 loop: CASTKGASGSNEQFF. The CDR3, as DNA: TGTGCCAGCACTAAAGGGGCTAGCGGGAGCAATGAGCAGTTCTTC.

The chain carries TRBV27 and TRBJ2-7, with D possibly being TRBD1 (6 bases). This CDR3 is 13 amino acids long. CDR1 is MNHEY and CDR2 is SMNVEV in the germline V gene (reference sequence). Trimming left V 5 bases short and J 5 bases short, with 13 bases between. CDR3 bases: TGTGCCAGCAGTATCCACAGGGTCCACGAGCAGTACTTC. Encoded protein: CASSIHRVHEQYF.

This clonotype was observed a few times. In DNA form, the CDR3 reads TGTGCCAGCAGTTTTTATAGCGGGAGGGGACTAGTTTTTAAATCGGAGCAGTTCTTC. Its protein is CASSFYSGRGLVFKSEQFF. V is TRBV11-1 and J is TRBJ2-1, with 11 positions matching TRBD2. This CDR3 spans 19 amino acids. Germline V gene lookup returns CDR1 SGHAT and CDR2 FQDESV (reference sequence). Germline trimming cut 6 bases from V and 10 bases from J; bases unmatched to any gene: 23.

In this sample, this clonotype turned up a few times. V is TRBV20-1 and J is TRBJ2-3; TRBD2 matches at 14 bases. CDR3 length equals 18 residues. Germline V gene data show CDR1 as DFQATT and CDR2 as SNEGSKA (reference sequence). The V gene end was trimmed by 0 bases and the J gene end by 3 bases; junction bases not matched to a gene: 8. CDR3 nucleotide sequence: TGCAGTGCTAGAGATCGACTAGCGGGAGGGTATTGGACAGATACGCAGTATTTT. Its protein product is CSARDRLAGGYWTDTQYF.

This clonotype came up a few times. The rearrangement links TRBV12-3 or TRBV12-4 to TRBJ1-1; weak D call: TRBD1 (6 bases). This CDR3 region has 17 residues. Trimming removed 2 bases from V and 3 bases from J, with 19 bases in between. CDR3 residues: CASSLPRNREVDTEAFF. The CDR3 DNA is TGTGCCAGCAGTTTACCACGGAACAGGGAGGTGGACACTGAAGCTTTCTTT.

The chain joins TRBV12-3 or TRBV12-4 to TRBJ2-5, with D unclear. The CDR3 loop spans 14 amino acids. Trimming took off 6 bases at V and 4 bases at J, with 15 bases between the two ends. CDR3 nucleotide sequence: TGTGCCAGCAGCCTTCCCGGCCAGAGAGAGACCCAGTACTTC. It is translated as CASSLPGQRETQYF.

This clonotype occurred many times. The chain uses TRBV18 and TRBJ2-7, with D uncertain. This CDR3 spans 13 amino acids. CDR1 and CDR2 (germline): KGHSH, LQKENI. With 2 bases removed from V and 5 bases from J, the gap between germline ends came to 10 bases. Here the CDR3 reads CASSPVVLNEQYF. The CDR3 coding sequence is TGTGCCAGCTCACCAGTAGTTCTGAACGAGCAGTACTTC.

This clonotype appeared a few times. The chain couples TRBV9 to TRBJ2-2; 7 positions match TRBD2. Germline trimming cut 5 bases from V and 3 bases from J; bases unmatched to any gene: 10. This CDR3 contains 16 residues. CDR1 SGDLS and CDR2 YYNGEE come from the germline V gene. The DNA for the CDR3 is TGTGCCAGCAGTGGAAGCCTTGCGGGGGACACCGGGGAGCTGTTTTTT. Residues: CASSGSLAGDTGELFF.

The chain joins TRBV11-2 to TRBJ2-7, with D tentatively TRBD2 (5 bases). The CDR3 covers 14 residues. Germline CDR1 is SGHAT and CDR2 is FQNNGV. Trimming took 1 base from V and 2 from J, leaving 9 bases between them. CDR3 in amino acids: CASSLGGQAYEQYF. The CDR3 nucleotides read TGTGCCAGCAGCTTAGGAGGGCAAGCCTACGAGCAGTACTTC.

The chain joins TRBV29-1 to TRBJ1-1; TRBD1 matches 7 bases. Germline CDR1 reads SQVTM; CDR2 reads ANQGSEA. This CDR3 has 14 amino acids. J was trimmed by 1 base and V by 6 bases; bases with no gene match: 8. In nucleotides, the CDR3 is TGCAGCGTCGACGGAGGACAGGCGAACACTGAAGCTTTCTTT. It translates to CSVDGGQANTEAFF.